This TCR beta chain was sequenced for a study of Ad26.COV2.S vaccination and SARS-CoV-2 variants. Study information: Donor was assigned to the Ad26.COV2.S arm of trial COV1001.

Details on this clone: Its antigen is still unknown.

The protocol was immunoSEQ multiplex PCR, while the TCRdb copy is restricted to in-frame clones and leaves out a portion. The sample records 400,000 to 450,000 clones, about 92% being singletons. Regarding treatment: around 19 received Ad26.COV2.S at low or high dose, single or two shots; about five received placebo; per-sample allocation not given. Day 63 following the first vaccine or placebo injection was when the samples were taken. Study results and caveats: Spike-specific responses of CD8+ and CD4+ T cells were reported to display substantial breadth after vaccination.

This clonotype originated in a person aged 18-60 years who received the Ad26.COV2.S COVID-19 vaccine or a placebo. The material was peripheral blood, obtained in a trial of Ad26.COV2.S vaccine versus placebo.

CDR3 protein: CASSPQAGGLVADTQYF. The CDR3, as DNA: TGTGCCAGCAGCCCTCAGGCGGGAGGGTTGGTGGCAGATACGCAGTATTTT. The chain joins TRBV7-9 to TRBJ2-3; the match to TRBD2 covers 9 bases. Trimming took 5 bases from V and 4 from J; bases not matched to a gene: 13. CDR3 length equals 17 residues. The V gene's germline CDR1 is SEHNR and CDR2 FQNEAQ (reference sequence).